These T cell receptor beta chains were read from a single sample in a study of post-analysis software for immune sequencing data. In TCRdb, the PCR reads were re-called with MiXCR into one record per CDR3 protein. The profile shows hundreds of thousands of distinct CDR3 sequences, less than 35% of them singletons. The specimen sequenced was blood. The source is a girl aged 10 to 17 with multiple sclerosis. Both conserved end residues are part of each CDR3. A D gene is named only where the DNA matches it firmly. The listing skips clone size in some rows; elsewhere it reads once, few, many or a size class.

TRBJ1-2 | TRBV6-1 | . | TRBD1 | TGTGCCAGCAGTGAACGGACAGGGGGCCACTACACCTTC | CASSERTGGHYTF
TRBJ2-7 | TRBV6-5 | . | . | TGTGCCAGCAGTTACGCGTCCGGGACCTCCTACGAGCAGTACTTC | CASSYASGTSYEQYF
TRBJ2-5 | TRBV7-2 | . | . | TGTGCCAGTACGCGAGTTGTGGGGGGTGAGACCCAGTACTTC | CASTRVVGGETQYF
TRBJ2-3 | TRBV7-8 | once | TRBD2 | TGTGCCAGCAGCCGACAACTAGCGGGGGACACAGATACGCAGTATTTT | CASSRQLAGDTDTQYF
TRBJ2-7 | TRBV20-1 | . | TRBD1 | TGCAGTGCTAGGGACAGGGAAAGCTACGAGCAGTACTTC | CSARDRESYEQYF
TRBJ2-3 | TRBV2 | . | TRBD2 | TGTGCCAGCAGTCCCCGGGGGGGGTACACAGATACGCAGTATTTT | CASSPRGGYTDTQYF
TRBJ2-1 | TRBV20-1 | . | TRBD2 | TGCAGTGCTAGAGATTCGCTAGCGGGGGGGTCAGGGAGTGAGCAGTTCTTC | CSARDSLAGGSGSEQFF
TRBJ1-5 | TRBV5-8 | . | TRBD1 | TGTGCCAGCAGCCGCGGACAGGGAGGTTTTGGCAATCAGCCCCAGCATTTT | CASSRGQGGFGNQPQHF
TRBJ2-5 | TRBV2 | few | . | TGTGCCAGCAGTCCTCGAGGCAAGACCCAGTACTTC | CASSPRGKTQYF
TRBJ2-7 | TRBV3-1 | . | TRBD1 | TGTGCCAGCAGTCAACAGGGGGTCGACGAGCAGTACTTC | CASSQQGVDEQYF
TRBJ1-1 | TRBV18 | . | . | TGTGCCAGCGAAGGGGTCATGAACACTGAAGCTTTCTTT | CASEGVMNTEAFF
TRBJ2-7 | TRBV15 | . | . | TGTGCCACCAGCAGTAGGTACACGGGACATACCTACGAGCAGTACTTC | CATSSRYTGHTYEQYF
TRBJ2-7 | TRBV29-1 | few | . | TGCAGCGTTGAAGCTGACACCGAATCAACCTACGAGCAGTACTTC | CSVEADTESTYEQYF
TRBJ2-5 | TRBV12-3/TRBV12-4 | . | . | TGTGCCAGCAGTTTGTACAGAGCAGAGACCCAGTACTTC | CASSLYRAETQYF
TRBJ2-2 | TRBV5-1 | . | TRBD2 | TGCGCCAGCAGCTTGAGGCTAGCGGGGGCACCACCGAACACCGGGGAGCTGTTTTTT | CASSLRLAGAPPNTGELFF
TRBJ2-7 | TRBV5-6 | . | TRBD1 | TGTGCCAGCAGCTTGTACCAGGGGGCTGAGCAGTACTTC | CASSLYQGAEQYF
TRBJ1-1 | TRBV20-1 | few | . | TGCAGTGCTAGCTCCAGCACTGAAGCTTTCTTT | CSASSSTEAFF
TRBJ2-3 | TRBV5-1 | many | . | TGCGCCAGCAGCTTGCTGACACTTCTCAGGGATACGCAGTATTTT | CASSLLTLLRDTQYF
TRBJ2-7 | TRBV9 | . | TRBD1 | TGTGCCAGCAGGGAACAGGGGACCAGCGGCTACGAGCAGTACTTC | CASREQGTSGYEQYF
TRBJ1-2 | TRBV7-8 | . | . | TGTGCCAGCAGCCCGAGCGAGGGGAACTATGGCTACACCTTC | CASSPSEGNYGYTF
TRBJ2-2 | TRBV5-1 | . | . | TGCGCCAGCAGCTTGCTCGGGGGGCCGAACACCGGGGAGCTGTTTTTT | CASSLLGGPNTGELFF